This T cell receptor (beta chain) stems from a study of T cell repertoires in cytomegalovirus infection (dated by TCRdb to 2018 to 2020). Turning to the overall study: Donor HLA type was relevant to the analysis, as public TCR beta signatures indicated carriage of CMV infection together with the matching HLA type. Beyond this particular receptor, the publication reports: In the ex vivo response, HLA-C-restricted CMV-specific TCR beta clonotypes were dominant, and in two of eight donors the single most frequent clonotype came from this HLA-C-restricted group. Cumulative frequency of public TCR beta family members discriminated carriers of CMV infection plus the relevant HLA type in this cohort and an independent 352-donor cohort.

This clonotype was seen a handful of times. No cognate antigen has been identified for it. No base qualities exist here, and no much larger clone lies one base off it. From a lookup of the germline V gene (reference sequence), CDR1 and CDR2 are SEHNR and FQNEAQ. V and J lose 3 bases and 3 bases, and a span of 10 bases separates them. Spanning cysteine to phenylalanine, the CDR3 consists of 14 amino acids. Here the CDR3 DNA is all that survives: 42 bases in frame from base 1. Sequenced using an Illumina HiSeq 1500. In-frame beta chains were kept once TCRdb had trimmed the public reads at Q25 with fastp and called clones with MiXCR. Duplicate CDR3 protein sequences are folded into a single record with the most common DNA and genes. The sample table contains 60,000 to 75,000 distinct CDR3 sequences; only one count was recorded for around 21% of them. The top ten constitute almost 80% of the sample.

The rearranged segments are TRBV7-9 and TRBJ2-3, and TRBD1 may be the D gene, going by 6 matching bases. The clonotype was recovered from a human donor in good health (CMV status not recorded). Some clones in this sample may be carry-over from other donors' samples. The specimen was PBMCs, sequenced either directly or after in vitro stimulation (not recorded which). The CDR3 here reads CASSFEGETDTQYF. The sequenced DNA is TGTGCCAGCAGCTTTGAGGGGGAGACAGATACGCAGTATTTT.